The entry below describes one TCR beta chain. The sample originates from a study of cytomegalovirus exposure and HLA in healthy donors. Between the trimmed V and J ends, which lost 8 bases and 8 bases, there was a span of 15 bases. In germline, CDR1 is KGHSH, CDR2 LQKENI. This CDR3 comprises 12 residues. It was with 60 Vbeta and 13 Jbeta primers that the PCR ran. Produced via immunoSEQ multiplex PCR; TCRdb's table is partial and in-frame only. The sample holds around 93,000 clones; around three fifths are singletons and the top ten take approximately 6.3%. The origin of this receptor is a boy aged 5-17 years in good health and CMV-seropositive. This sequence joins TRBV18 and TRBJ1-1; D unclear. Source material: PBMCs. CDR3 DNA: TGTGCCAGCCGGAGCCTTGGTGGCGAAGCTTTCTTT. This gives the protein CASRSLGGEAFF. The full variable domain, in which reference TRBV18 and TRBJ1-1 provide the parts outside the CDR3, is NAGVMQNPRHLVRRRGQEARLRCSPMKGHSHVYWYRQLPEEGLKFMVYLQKENIIDESGMPKERFSAEFPKEGPSILRIQQVVRGDSAAYFCASRSLGGEAFFGQGTRLTVV.